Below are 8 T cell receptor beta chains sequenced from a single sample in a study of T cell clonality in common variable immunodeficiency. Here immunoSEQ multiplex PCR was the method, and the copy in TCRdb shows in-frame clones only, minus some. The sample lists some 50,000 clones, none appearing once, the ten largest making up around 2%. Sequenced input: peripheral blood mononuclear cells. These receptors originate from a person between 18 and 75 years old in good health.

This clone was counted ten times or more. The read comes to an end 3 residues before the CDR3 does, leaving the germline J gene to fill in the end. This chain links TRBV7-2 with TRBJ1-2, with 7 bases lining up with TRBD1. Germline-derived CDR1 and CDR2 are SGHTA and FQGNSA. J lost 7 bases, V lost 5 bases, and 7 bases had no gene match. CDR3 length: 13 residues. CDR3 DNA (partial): TGTGCCAGCAGCATTACAGGGGATGGTGGC. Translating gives CASSITGDGG. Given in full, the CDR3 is CASSITGDGGYTF.

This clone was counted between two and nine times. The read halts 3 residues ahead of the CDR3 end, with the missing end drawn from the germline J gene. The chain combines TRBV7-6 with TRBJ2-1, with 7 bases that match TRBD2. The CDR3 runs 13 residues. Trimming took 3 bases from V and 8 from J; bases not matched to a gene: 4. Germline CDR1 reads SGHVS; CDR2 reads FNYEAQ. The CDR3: CASSLGGSDEQFF. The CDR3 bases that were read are TGTGCCAGCAGCTTGGGCGGGAGCGATGAG.

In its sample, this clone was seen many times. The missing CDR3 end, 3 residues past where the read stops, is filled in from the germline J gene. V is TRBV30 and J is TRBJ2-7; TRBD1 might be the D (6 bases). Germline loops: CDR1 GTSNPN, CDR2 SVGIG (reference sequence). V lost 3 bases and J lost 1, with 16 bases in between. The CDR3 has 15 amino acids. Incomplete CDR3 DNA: TGTGCCTGGAGGGGGGCAGGGGCTGGTTCCTACGAG. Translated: CAWRGAGAGSYE. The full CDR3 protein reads CAWRGAGAGSYEQYF.

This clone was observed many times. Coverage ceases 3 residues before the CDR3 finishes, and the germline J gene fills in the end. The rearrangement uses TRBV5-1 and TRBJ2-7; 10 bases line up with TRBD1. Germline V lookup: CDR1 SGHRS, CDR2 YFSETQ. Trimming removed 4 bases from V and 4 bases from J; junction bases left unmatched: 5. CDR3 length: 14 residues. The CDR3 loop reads CASSVRQGAYEQYF. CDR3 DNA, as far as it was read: TGCGCCAGCAGCGTACGACAGGGGGCATACGAG.

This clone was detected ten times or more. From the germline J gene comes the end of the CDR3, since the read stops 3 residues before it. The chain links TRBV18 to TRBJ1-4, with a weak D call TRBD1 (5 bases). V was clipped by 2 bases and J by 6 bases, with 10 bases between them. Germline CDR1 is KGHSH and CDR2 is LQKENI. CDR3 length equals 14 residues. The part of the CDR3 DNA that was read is TGTGCCAGCTCACCAGCCAGGGAGCATGAAAAA. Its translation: CASSPAREHEK. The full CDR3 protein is CASSPAREHEKLFF.

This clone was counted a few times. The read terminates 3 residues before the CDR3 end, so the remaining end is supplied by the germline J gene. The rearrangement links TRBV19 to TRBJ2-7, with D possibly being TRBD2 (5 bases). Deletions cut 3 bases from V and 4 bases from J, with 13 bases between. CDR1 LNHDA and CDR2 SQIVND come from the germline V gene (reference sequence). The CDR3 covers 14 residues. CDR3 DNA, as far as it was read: TGTGCCAGTAGTATCGGGGTTATCGGGTACGAG. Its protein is CASSIGVIGYE. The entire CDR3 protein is CASSIGVIGYEQYF.

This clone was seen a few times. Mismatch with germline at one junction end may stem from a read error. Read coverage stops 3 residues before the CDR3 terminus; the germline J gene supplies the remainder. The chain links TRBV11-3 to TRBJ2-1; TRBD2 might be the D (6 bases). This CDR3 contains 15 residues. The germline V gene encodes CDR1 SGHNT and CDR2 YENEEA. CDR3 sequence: CASRLIGTAYTEQFF. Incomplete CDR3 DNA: TGTGCAAGTCGCTTGATCGGGACTGCCTACACTGAG. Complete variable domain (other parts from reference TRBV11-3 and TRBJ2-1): EAGVVQSPRYKIIEKKQPVAFWCNPISGHNTLYWYLQNLGQGPELLIRYENEEAVDDSQLPKDRFSAERLKGVDSTLKIQPAELGDSAVYLCASRLIGTAYTEQFFGPGTRLTVL.

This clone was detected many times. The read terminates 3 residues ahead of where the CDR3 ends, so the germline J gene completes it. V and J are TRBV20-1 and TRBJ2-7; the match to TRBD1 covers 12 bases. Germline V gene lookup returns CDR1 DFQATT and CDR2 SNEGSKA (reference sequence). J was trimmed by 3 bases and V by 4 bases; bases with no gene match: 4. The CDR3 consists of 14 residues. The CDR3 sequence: CSAKGQGAYYEQYF. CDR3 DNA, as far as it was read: TGCAGTGCTAAGGGACAGGGGGCCTACTACGAG.